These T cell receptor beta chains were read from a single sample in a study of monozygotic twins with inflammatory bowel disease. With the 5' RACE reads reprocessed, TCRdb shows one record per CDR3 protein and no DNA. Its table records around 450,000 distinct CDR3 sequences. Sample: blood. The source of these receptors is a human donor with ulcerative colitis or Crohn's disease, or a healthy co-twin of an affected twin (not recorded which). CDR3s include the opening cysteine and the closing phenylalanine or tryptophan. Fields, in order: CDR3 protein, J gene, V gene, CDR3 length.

CDR3aa: CSALRVNTEAFF; j_gene: TRBJ1-1; v_gene: TRBV20-1; len: 12
CDR3aa: CASKEGGSYNEQFF; j_gene: TRBJ2-1; v_gene: TRBV7-2; len: 14
CDR3aa: CASSLEGQGDEQYF; j_gene: TRBJ2-7; v_gene: TRBV5-1; len: 14
CDR3aa: CSSSLRGNYGYTF; j_gene: TRBJ1-2; v_gene: TRBV27; len: 13
CDR3aa: CASSIGAAVNTEAFF; j_gene: TRBJ1-1; v_gene: TRBV7-9; len: 15
CDR3aa: CASSPPQGTVHTGELFF; j_gene: TRBJ2-2; v_gene: TRBV4-2; len: 17
CDR3aa: CSARDFAGGNYGYSF; j_gene: TRBJ1-2; v_gene: TRBV20-1; len: 15
CDR3aa: CASSPRAEGRNEQYF; j_gene: TRBJ2-7; v_gene: TRBV7-2; len: 15
CDR3aa: CATSDSGGAEDRQYF; j_gene: TRBJ2-3; v_gene: TRBV24-1; len: 15
CDR3aa: CASSLLPGTGSYEQYF; j_gene: TRBJ2-7; v_gene: TRBV5-1; len: 16
CDR3aa: CASSQERLAGDYNEQFF; j_gene: TRBJ2-1; v_gene: TRBV14; len: 17
CDR3aa: CASSLARGQGVYEQYF; j_gene: TRBJ2-7; v_gene: TRBV7-9; len: 16
CDR3aa: CASTPRRTANYGYTF; j_gene: TRBJ1-2; v_gene: TRBV12-3/TRBV12-4; len: 15
CDR3aa: CATSGTGINTEAFF; j_gene: TRBJ1-1; v_gene: TRBV24-1; len: 14
CDR3aa: CASSQTVMNTEAFF; j_gene: TRBJ1-1; v_gene: TRBV4-1; len: 14
CDR3aa: CASSLGGRFFRATNEKLFF; j_gene: TRBJ1-4; v_gene: TRBV5-6; len: 19
CDR3aa: CASSLVAALWDTQYF; j_gene: TRBJ2-3; v_gene: TRBV7-2; len: 15
CDR3aa: CASSAETVWGEKLFF; j_gene: TRBJ1-4; v_gene: TRBV9; len: 15
CDR3aa: CASSLGGPLNEQFF; j_gene: TRBJ2-1; v_gene: TRBV7-3; len: 14
CDR3aa: CASSPHNTAVSQYF; j_gene: TRBJ2-3; v_gene: TRBV6-1; len: 14
CDR3aa: CASSQEPRGYTEAFF; j_gene: TRBJ1-1; v_gene: TRBV4-1; len: 15
CDR3aa: CATSSGSQETQYF; j_gene: TRBJ2-5; v_gene: TRBV24-1; len: 13
CDR3aa: CASSYLGLADNEQFF; j_gene: TRBJ2-1; v_gene: TRBV6-5; len: 15
CDR3aa: CSARVDRDNGYTF; j_gene: TRBJ1-2; v_gene: TRBV20-1; len: 13
CDR3aa: CASTPTGSTGELFF; j_gene: TRBJ2-2; v_gene: TRBV7-9; len: 14
CDR3aa: CASSLSGTDEQYF; j_gene: TRBJ2-7; v_gene: TRBV12-3/TRBV12-4; len: 13
CDR3aa: CASSRRDWSGNEQFF; j_gene: TRBJ2-1; v_gene: TRBV7-2; len: 15
CDR3aa: CASSLGQGEGEAFF; j_gene: TRBJ1-1; v_gene: TRBV12-3/TRBV12-4; len: 14
CDR3aa: CASSVTGDKQFF; j_gene: TRBJ2-1; v_gene: TRBV2; len: 12
CDR3aa: CASSFEGVEQYF; j_gene: TRBJ2-3; v_gene: TRBV5-1; len: 12
CDR3aa: CASSLLGGGKNTGELFF; j_gene: TRBJ2-2; v_gene: TRBV27; len: 17
CDR3aa: CSVSKHTEAFF; j_gene: TRBJ1-1; v_gene: TRBV29-1; len: 11
CDR3aa: CASSRPGTGIDGYTF; j_gene: TRBJ1-2; v_gene: TRBV7-9; len: 15
CDR3aa: CASSLARDLQETQYF; j_gene: TRBJ2-5; v_gene: TRBV7-2; len: 15
CDR3aa: CASRGTTDTQYF; j_gene: TRBJ2-3; v_gene: TRBV12-3/TRBV12-4; len: 12
CDR3aa: CASSQEGTIAYEQYF; j_gene: TRBJ2-7; v_gene: TRBV4-2; len: 15
CDR3aa: CASSLGHSNTEAFF; j_gene: TRBJ1-1; v_gene: TRBV18; len: 14
CDR3aa: CASSLYPTSGREEQYF; j_gene: TRBJ2-7; v_gene: TRBV7-3; len: 16
CDR3aa: CASTESRGTDTQYF; j_gene: TRBJ2-3; v_gene: TRBV7-9; len: 14
CDR3aa: CASSKGPEHLSYNEQFF; j_gene: TRBJ2-1; v_gene: TRBV21-1; len: 17
CDR3aa: CASSLAGGAHNEQFF; j_gene: TRBJ2-1; v_gene: TRBV5-1; len: 15
CDR3aa: CSARDLSGLVGPAFF; j_gene: TRBJ1-1; v_gene: TRBV20-1; len: 15
CDR3aa: CAGEGGQETQYF; j_gene: TRBJ2-5; v_gene: TRBV2; len: 12
CDR3aa: CSVEMGQRLRSAYNEQFF; j_gene: TRBJ2-1; v_gene: TRBV29-1; len: 18
CDR3aa: CASSLSFNTGELFF; j_gene: TRBJ2-2; v_gene: TRBV6-1; len: 14
CDR3aa: CASSSPLGIEQFF; j_gene: TRBJ2-1; v_gene: TRBV9; len: 13
CDR3aa: CAISEEGASRGYTF; j_gene: TRBJ1-2; v_gene: TRBV10-3; len: 14
CDR3aa: CASWGGVNEKLFF; j_gene: TRBJ1-4; v_gene: TRBV2; len: 13